What follows is one T cell receptor (beta chain) and its context. The antigen remains unidentified. This sample is part of a study of CD8+CD57+ T cells in acquired aplastic anemia. Study information: Sorted CD4+ plus CD8+ cells gave DNA averaging approximately 3.2 ug. The study's findings and limits: Overlapping CD8+ CDR3 repertoires of patients and controls contained under 35 shared sequences.

Individuals selected for sequencing had exhibited CD8+CD57+ cell expansion on flow cytometry. Every one of the patients had aplastic anemia (severe, acquired). With V trimmed by 6 bases and J by 5 bases, 7 bases remained unmatched. The V gene's germline CDR1 is DFQATT and CDR2 SNEGSKA (reference sequence). The CDR3 is 14 amino acids. Genomic DNA provided the template from which TCR beta VDJ and CDR3 profiles were obtained. One entry per CDR3 protein, called by TCRdb with MiXCR from the reads. Found here are about 180,000 distinct CDR3 sequences, roughly half of them singletons; the top ten hold 1.8%. The specimen was sorted CD4+, CD8+, or CD8+CD57+ T cells (not recorded which) from PBMCs. This TCR was sampled from a human donor with aplastic anemia. J is TRBJ1-6 and V is TRBV20-1; 7 nucleotides line up with TRBD1. The CDR3 coding sequence is TGCAGTGCCCTTAAGGGACAGAATAATTCACCCCTCCACTTT. The encoded protein is CSALKGQNNSPLHF.